These T cell receptor beta chains were read from a single sample in a study of T cell responses to AZD1222 COVID-19 vaccine. Libraries were prepared by immunoSEQ multiplex PCR; TCRdb keeps only in-frame clonotypes and omits some of them. The table lists about 140,000 clones, approximately 90% of them singletons. This specimen consisted of peripheral blood, obtained on day 0 of AZD1222 vaccination. These receptors were obtained from an adult in good health. Both conserved end residues are part of each CDR3. D genes are given only for firm matches. Some rows have no size entry. The others give once, few or many, or a class for an expanded clone.

TRBV7-9	TRBJ1-4	NA	NA	TGTGCCAGCAGCTTAAGTCAGTCGGGCAGGGCGCGGGAAAAACTGTTTTTT	CASSLSQSGRAREKLFF
TRBV6-5	TRBJ1-1	once	NA	TGTGCCAGCAGCCCCGACGGGCGGAAGGCTGAAGCTTTCTTT	CASSPDGRKAEAFF
TRBV9	TRBJ2-7	NA	NA	TGTGCCAGCAGCGTAGCTTGGGGGCCAAACGGAGACGAGCAGTACTTC	CASSVAWGPNGDEQYF
TRBV11-3	TRBJ2-7	NA	TRBD1	TGTGCCAGCGCGAGGGGACAGGGGGTATACGAGCAGTACTTC	CASARGQGVYEQYF
TRBV29-1	TRBJ1-6	NA	NA	TGCAGCGTTGAAGGACGCGGACGGACCTATAATTCACCCCTCCACTTT	CSVEGRGRTYNSPLHF
TRBV27	TRBJ1-5	NA	NA	TGTGCCAGCAGTCCGCGAGGGACCTATCAGCCCCAGCATTTT	CASSPRGTYQPQHF
TRBV30	TRBJ1-2	NA	NA	TGTGCCTGGAGTAGGGGCAATGGCTACACCTTC	CAWSRGNGYTF
TRBV21-1	TRBJ2-7	NA	NA	TGTGCCAGCAGCATCACTCTTCCGGGACAGACCTACGAGCAGTACTTC	CASSITLPGQTYEQYF
TRBV19	TRBJ2-5	NA	NA	TGTGCCAGTAGTTCGACAGGCGTCAAAGAGACCCAGTACTTC	CASSSTGVKETQYF
TRBV7-2	TRBJ2-7	NA	NA	TGTGCCAGCAGGTTAGGGTGGGAAAGCTCCTACGAGCAGTACTTC	CASRLGWESSYEQYF
TRBV9	TRBJ1-1	NA	NA	TGTGCCAGCAGCGTAACAGGGATGAACACTGAAGCTTTCTTT	CASSVTGMNTEAFF
TRBV24-1	TRBJ1-2	NA	NA	TGTGCCACCAGTGATTTGAGGTATGGCTACACCTTC	CATSDLRYGYTF
TRBV20-1	TRBJ1-2	NA	NA	TGCAGTGCTAGTCGGGCGGCCGCGAACTATGGCTACACCTTC	CSASRAAANYGYTF
TRBV3-1/TRBV3-2	TRBJ2-2	NA	NA	TGTGCCAGCAGCTCGAAGCGTGGCTTGTTGCCCTCCGGGGAGCTGTTTTTT	CASSSKRGLLPSGELFF
TRBV19	TRBJ1-6	NA	NA	TGTGCCAGTAGTCGGAAAGATAATTCACCCCTCCACTTT	CASSRKDNSPLHF
TRBV4-1	TRBJ1-4	NA	NA	TGCGCCAGCGGAGGGCCTAATGAAAAACTGTTTTTT	CASGGPNEKLFF
TRBV5-1	TRBJ2-3	NA	NA	TGCGCCAGCAGCTGGGGGTCCGATACGCAGTATTTT	CASSWGSDTQYF
TRBV24-1	TRBJ2-1	NA	NA	TGTGCCACCAGTGATTTTGAGGCGGTCTCCTACAATGAGCAGTTCTTC	CATSDFEAVSYNEQFF
TRBV7-9	TRBJ2-7	NA	TRBD2	TGTGCCAGCAGCCCCTTCGCGGGAGACTACGAGCAGTACTTC	CASSPFAGDYEQYF
TRBV28	TRBJ1-5	few	TRBD1	TGTGCCAGCAGTTTCATTTCCGGGACAGGGAGTCAGCCCCAGCATTTT	CASSFISGTGSQPQHF
TRBV19	TRBJ1-1	NA	NA	TGTGCCAGTACTGTTGGAAACACTGAAGCTTTCTTT	CASTVGNTEAFF
TRBV27	TRBJ1-2	NA	NA	TGTGCCAGCAGTCCATTGGCCAATACCTATGGCTACACCTTC	CASSPLANTYGYTF
TRBV2	TRBJ2-2	many	NA	TGTGCCAGCAGTGAGTTGGGGACCGGGGAGCTGTTTTTT	CASSELGTGELFF
TRBV19	TRBJ1-3	NA	NA	TGTGCCAGTAGTAGGGCGAGCTCTGGAAACACCATATATTTT	CASSRASSGNTIYF
TRBV7-3	TRBJ1-3	NA	TRBD1	TGTGCCAGCAGCCCCGGACAGGGGGACACCATATATTTT	CASSPGQGDTIYF
TRBV7-2	TRBJ2-5	NA	NA	TGTGCCAGCAGCTTAAGGAGGGGGACAGAGACCCAGTACTTC	CASSLRRGTETQYF
TRBV3-1/TRBV3-2	TRBJ1-2	NA	NA	TGTGCCAGCAGCCAAGAAGGCGGGGTTTATGGCTACACCTTC	CASSQEGGVYGYTF
TRBV6-2/TRBV6-3	TRBJ2-7	NA	NA	TGTGCCAGCAGTTACTCCCCGCCCGAGCAGTACTTC	CASSYSPPEQYF
TRBV14	TRBJ1-1	NA	NA	TGTGCCAGCAGCCAAGATTATGGAAAGGGAAACACTGAAGCTTTCTTT	CASSQDYGKGNTEAFF
TRBV7-3	TRBJ1-2	NA	NA	TGTGCCAGCAGCTTAATTGCAGGGTCTCTCTCTGGCTACACCTTC	CASSLIAGSLSGYTF
TRBV3-1/TRBV3-2	TRBJ2-3	NA	NA	TGTGCCAGCAGCCAAAGACTAGCAGATACGCAGTATTTT	CASSQRLADTQYF
TRBV9	TRBJ1-2	NA	NA	TGTGCCAGCAGCGTAGCCTCCCCCCCACGATACACCTTC	CASSVASPPRYTF
TRBV3-1/TRBV3-2	TRBJ1-3	NA	TRBD1	TGTGCCAGCAGGGTCAGGGGGATTGGAAACACCATATATTTT	CASRVRGIGNTIYF
TRBV28	TRBJ1-1	NA	NA	TGTGCCAGCAGTCCCGGCGGAGGGTCGGGACACTATATGAACACTGAAGCTTTCTTT	CASSPGGGSGHYMNTEAFF
TRBV6-4	TRBJ2-7	NA	NA	TGTGCCAGCAGTTCCCCCACGACGGTAGAGCAGTACTTC	CASSSPTTVEQYF
TRBV7-2	TRBJ2-5	NA	NA	TGTGCCAGCAGCTTAGTAGTCGGTCAAGAGACCCAGTACTTC	CASSLVVGQETQYF
TRBV19	TRBJ1-4	NA	TRBD1	TGTGCCAGTAGGAAGACAGGGGCTATAGAAAAACTGTTTTTT	CASRKTGAIEKLFF
TRBV5-4	TRBJ1-1	NA	NA	TGTGCCAGCAGCGCCCCCGAATGGGCGAACACTGAAGCTTTCTTT	CASSAPEWANTEAFF
TRBV19	TRBJ2-6	once	NA	TGTGCCAGTTGTAGGGGCCTCCCTGGTGGGGCCAACGTCCTGACTTTC	CASCRGLPGGANVLTF
TRBV10-3	TRBJ1-2	NA	TRBD1	TGTGCCATCAGTCTGACAGGGGGCAACTATGGCTACACCTTC	CAISLTGGNYGYTF
TRBV24-1	TRBJ2-3	NA	NA	TGTGCCACCAGTTCTCTAGTGGGAGTCATAGATACGCAGTATTTT	CATSSLVGVIDTQYF
TRBV5-1	TRBJ2-7	NA	NA	TGCGCCAGCAAGTCGTCAGGGCCCTACGAGCAGTACTTC	CASKSSGPYEQYF
TRBV7-2	TRBJ1-2	NA	NA	TGTGCCAGCAGCCCGGACAGCTTCTATGGCTACACCTTC	CASSPDSFYGYTF
TRBV3-1/TRBV3-2	TRBJ2-1	NA	TRBD2	TGTGCCAGCAAACTAGCGGGAGCCCGGGATGAGCAGTTCTTC	CASKLAGARDEQFF
TRBV4-2	TRBJ2-7	NA	NA	TGTGCCAGCAGCCAAGGTCCTGGCGAGCAGTACTTC	CASSQGPGEQYF
TRBV12-3/TRBV12-4	TRBJ1-1	NA	NA	TGTGCCAGCAGTTTTGGGGGGAACACTGAAGCTTTCTTT	CASSFGGNTEAFF
TRBV12-3/TRBV12-4	TRBJ2-7	NA	NA	TGTGCCAGCAGTGCCCCCGGCAGCGCCGAGCAGTACTTC	CASSAPGSAEQYF
TRBV4-1	TRBJ1-5	NA	NA	TGCGCCAGCAGCCAATTACAGGACGGATATCAGCCCCAGCATTTT	CASSQLQDGYQPQHF
TRBV20-1	TRBJ2-5	NA	NA	TGCAGTGCTAGTCAGGAGACCCAGTACTTC	CSASQETQYF
TRBV5-5	TRBJ2-2	NA	NA	TGTGCCAGCAGCTTACGGCACGGTTGGGGGGAGTCATCCGGGGAGCTGTTTTTT	CASSLRHGWGESSGELFF
TRBV2	TRBJ1-6	NA	TRBD1	TGTGCCAGCAGTGTAGACAGGGTGGCTTCACCCCTCCACTTT	CASSVDRVASPLHF
TRBV24-1	TRBJ1-6	NA	NA	TGTGCCACCAGTGAACAGGGAAATTCACCCCTCCACTTT	CATSEQGNSPLHF
TRBV7-9	TRBJ1-1	NA	NA	TGTGCCAGCAAGACAGCCGACACTGAAGCTTTCTTT	CASKTADTEAFF
TRBV6-5	TRBJ1-3	once	NA	TGTGCCAGCACCCAGCGAGGATTCTCTGGAAACACCATATATTTT	CASTQRGFSGNTIYF
TRBV7-9	TRBJ1-3	NA	TRBD1	TGTGCCAGCAGCTTAACAGGGGGTTACACCATATATTTT	CASSLTGGYTIYF
TRBV28	TRBJ2-5	few	TRBD1	TGTGCCAGCTGTGGACAGGGACAAGAGACCCAGTACTTC	CASCGQGQETQYF
TRBV1	TRBJ2-1	NA	NA	TGCACCAGCAGCCGCCCCGTGAGACTCAGCGGGTACAATGAGCAGTTCTTC	CTSSRPVRLSGYNEQFF
TRBV2	TRBJ2-7	NA	NA	TGTGCCAGCACCGGGTCGTTCTACGAGCAGTACTTC	CASTGSFYEQYF